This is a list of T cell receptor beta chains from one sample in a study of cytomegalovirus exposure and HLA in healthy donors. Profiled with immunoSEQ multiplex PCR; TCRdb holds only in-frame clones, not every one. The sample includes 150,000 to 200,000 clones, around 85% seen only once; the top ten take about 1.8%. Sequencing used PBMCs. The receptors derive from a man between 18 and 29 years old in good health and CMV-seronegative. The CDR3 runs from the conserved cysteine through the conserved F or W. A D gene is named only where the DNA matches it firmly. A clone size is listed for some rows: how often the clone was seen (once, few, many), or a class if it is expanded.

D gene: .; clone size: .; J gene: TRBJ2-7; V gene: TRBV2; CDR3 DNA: TGTGCCAGCAGGAGGGGGGGCCCTATTTACGAGCAGTACTTC; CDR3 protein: CASRRGGPIYEQYF
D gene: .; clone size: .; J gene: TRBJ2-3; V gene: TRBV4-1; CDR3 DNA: TGCGCCAGCAGCCTTAGCGGACAGGGCACAGATACGCAGTATTTT; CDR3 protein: CASSLSGQGTDTQYF
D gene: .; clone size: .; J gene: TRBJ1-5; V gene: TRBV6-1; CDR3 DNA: TGTGCCAGCAGTGAAGGACTTGGGGGGGCCCATCAGCCCCAGCATTTT; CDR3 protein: CASSEGLGGAHQPQHF
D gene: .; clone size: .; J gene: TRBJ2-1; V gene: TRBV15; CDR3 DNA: TGTGCCACCAGCAGAGATCTAGGAGGGGACAATGAGCAGTTCTTC; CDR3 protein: CATSRDLGGDNEQFF
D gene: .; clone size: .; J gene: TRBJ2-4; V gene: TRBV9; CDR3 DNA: TGTGCCAGCAGCCTGTCGGTAGGGGGCAAAAACATTCAGTACTTC; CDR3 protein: CASSLSVGGKNIQYF
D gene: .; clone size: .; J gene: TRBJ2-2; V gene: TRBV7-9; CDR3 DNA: TGTGCCAGCAGCTTTTTCACAGGGACGACCACCGGGGAGCTGTTTTTT; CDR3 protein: CASSFFTGTTTGELFF
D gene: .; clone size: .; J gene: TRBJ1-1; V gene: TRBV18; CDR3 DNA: TGTGCCAGCTCACCACGTCCAGACACTGAAGCTTTCTTT; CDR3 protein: CASSPRPDTEAFF
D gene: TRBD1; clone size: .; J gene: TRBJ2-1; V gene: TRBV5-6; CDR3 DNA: TGTGCCAGCAGCGGGGACAGGGGCGCCTACAATGAGCAGTTCTTC; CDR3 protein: CASSGDRGAYNEQFF
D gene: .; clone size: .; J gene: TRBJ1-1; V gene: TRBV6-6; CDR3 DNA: TGTGCCAGCCAGATGAACACTGAAGCTTTCTTT; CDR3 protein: CASQMNTEAFF
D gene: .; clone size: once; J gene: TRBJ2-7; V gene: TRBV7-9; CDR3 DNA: TGTGCCAGCAGCTTATGGGCCGAAGGAACCTACGAGCAGTACTTC; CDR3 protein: CASSLWAEGTYEQYF
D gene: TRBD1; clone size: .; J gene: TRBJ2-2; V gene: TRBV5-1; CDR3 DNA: TGCGCCAGCAGCACAGGGGACAGGTCCACCGGGGAGCTGTTTTTT; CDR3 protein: CASSTGDRSTGELFF
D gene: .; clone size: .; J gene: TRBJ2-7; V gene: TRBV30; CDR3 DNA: TGTGCCTGGAGTGTACAGGGTTACGAGCAGTACTTC; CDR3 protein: CAWSVQGYEQYF
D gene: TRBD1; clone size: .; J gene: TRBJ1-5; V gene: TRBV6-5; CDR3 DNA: TGTGCCAGCAGTTACCCAGGGGGCGCGGTTCAGCCCCAGCATTTT; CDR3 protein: CASSYPGGAVQPQHF
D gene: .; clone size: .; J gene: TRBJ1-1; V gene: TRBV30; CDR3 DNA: TGTGCCTGGAGTGCTTACATGAAGAACACTGAAGCTTTCTTT; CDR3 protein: CAWSAYMKNTEAFF
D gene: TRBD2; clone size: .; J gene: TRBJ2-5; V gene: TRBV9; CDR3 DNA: TGTGCCAGCAGCGGCGGGGGGCCCGGGGAGACCCAGTACTTC; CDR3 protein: CASSGGGPGETQYF
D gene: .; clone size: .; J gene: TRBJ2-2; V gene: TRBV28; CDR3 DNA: TGTGCCAGCAGCCGTGGAGACACCGGGGAGCTGTTTTTT; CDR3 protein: CASSRGDTGELFF
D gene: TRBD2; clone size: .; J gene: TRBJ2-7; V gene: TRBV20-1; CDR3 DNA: TGCAGTGCTAGAGTCGGGGGGGAGCAGTACTTC; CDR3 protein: CSARVGGEQYF
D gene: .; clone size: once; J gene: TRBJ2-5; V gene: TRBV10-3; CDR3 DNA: TGTGCCATCAGTGTAACAGGCCAAGAGACCCAGTACTTC; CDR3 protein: CAISVTGQETQYF
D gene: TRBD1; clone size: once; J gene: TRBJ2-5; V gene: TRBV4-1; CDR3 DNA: TGCGCCAGCAGCCAAGATCGGGGACAGGGGTTAGGGTTCCAAGAGACCCAGTACTTC; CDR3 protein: CASSQDRGQGLGFQETQYF
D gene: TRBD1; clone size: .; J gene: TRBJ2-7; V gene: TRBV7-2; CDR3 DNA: TGTGCCAGCAGCTTAGGGAGACAGGGGTACGAGCAGTACTTC; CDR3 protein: CASSLGRQGYEQYF
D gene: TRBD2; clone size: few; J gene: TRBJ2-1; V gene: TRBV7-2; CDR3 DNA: TGTGCCAGCAGCTGGCCTTGGGGCGGGAGGGTCGCCTACAATGAGCAGTTCTTC; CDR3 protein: CASSWPWGGRVAYNEQFF
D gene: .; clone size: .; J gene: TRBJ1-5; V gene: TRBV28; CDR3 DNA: TGTGCCAGCTATGGGGCTAGGAATAGCAATCAGCCCCAGCATTTT; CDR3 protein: CASYGARNSNQPQHF
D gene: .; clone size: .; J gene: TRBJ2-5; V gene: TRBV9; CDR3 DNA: TGTGCCAGCAGCCCTGTCGGGGGTAGAGAGACCCAGTACTTC; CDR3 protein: CASSPVGGRETQYF
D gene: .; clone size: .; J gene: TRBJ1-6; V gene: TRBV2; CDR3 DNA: TGTGCCAGCCGGGGGTCGGGGGTCTCCAATTCACCCCTCCACTTT; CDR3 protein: CASRGSGVSNSPLHF
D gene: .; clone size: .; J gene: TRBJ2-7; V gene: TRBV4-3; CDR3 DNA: TGCGCCAGCAGCCAAGAGACAGGCTACGAGCAGTACTTC; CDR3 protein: CASSQETGYEQYF